This entry lists 9 T cell receptor beta chains sequenced from one sample in a study of T cell responses to AZD1222 COVID-19 vaccine. Clones were read by immunoSEQ multiplex PCR, and TCRdb kept only the in-frame ones, dropping some. The repertoire holds over 120,000 clones, with roughly 92% as singletons. Sequencing was performed on peripheral blood, taken on day 0 of AZD1222 vaccination. Source of these receptors: an adult in good health.

CDR3 nucleotides: TGTGCCAGCAGTGCCAGGACAGGGCTGGGGAACACTGAAGCTTTCTTT. Its translation: CASSARTGLGNTEAFF. This chain uses TRBV6-1 with TRBJ1-1, with 8 nucleotides matching TRBD1. The germline CDR1 and CDR2 sequences are MNHNS and SASEGT. The CDR3 has 16 amino acids. After removal of 4 bases from V and 1 base from J, the junction contained 8 bases not matched to a gene.

Comment on this clone: The junction differs from germline at one of its ends, possibly a read error. The chain couples TRBV10-1 to TRBJ1-1; D remains unclear. This CDR3 has 13 residues. Germline lookup yields CDR1 WNHNN and CDR2 SYGVQD (reference sequence). The CDR3 region is CASSESRTTVAFF. CDR3 sequence (DNA): TGCGCCAGCAGTGAGTCCCGGACCACTGTAGCTTTCTTT.

V usage is TRBV5-1 and J usage is TRBJ2-1; D unclear. V lost 1 base, J lost 7 bases, and 6 bases lay in between. This CDR3 has 12 residues. Germline CDR1 and CDR2: SGHRS and YFSETQ. This chain's CDR3 is CASSLIGNEQFF. DNA for the CDR3: TGCGCCAGCAGCTTGATTGGGAATGAGCAGTTCTTC.

The V and J genes are TRBV27 and TRBJ2-4, with no clear D. This CDR3 is 15 amino acids long. CDR1 and CDR2 (germline): MNHEY, SMNVEV (reference sequence). Trimming stripped 6 bases from V and 3 bases from J, with 15 bases between. The CDR3 region is CASRGYQEDKNIQYF. The CDR3 nucleotides are TGTGCCAGCAGGGGTTATCAGGAAGACAAAAACATTCAGTACTTC.

The rearrangement joins TRBV7-6 to TRBJ1-2; weak D call: TRBD1 (6 bases). The CDR3 has 15 residues. The germline V gene has CDR1 SGHVS and CDR2 FNYEAQ. The V end was cut by 5 bases, the J end by 2 bases, with 15 bases between. CDR3: CASSPSGTINYGYTF. Written as DNA, the CDR3 is TGTGCCAGCAGCCCCTCCGGGACAATAAACTATGGCTACACCTTC.

J is TRBJ2-7 and V is TRBV5-4; 12 nucleotides align to TRBD2. The CDR3 spans 17 residues. The V gene's germline CDR1 is SGHNT and CDR2 YYREEE (reference sequence). J lost 4 bases, V lost 1 base, and 9 bases had no gene match. The CDR3 region has the DNA TGTGCCAGCAGCTTGCTAATCCCCGGACTAGCGGGGTACGAGCAGTACTTC. This encodes CASSLLIPGLAGYEQYF.

This chain joins TRBV30 and TRBJ2-7, with TRBD2 as a possible D gene (5 bases). Looked up from germline, CDR1 is GTSNPN and CDR2 is SVGIG (reference sequence). Trimming shortened V by 1 base and J by 1 base, and 11 bases separated the two germline ends. The CDR3 extends over 14 amino acids. CDR3 sequence reads: CAWSAKRGSYEQYF. Written as DNA, the CDR3 is TGTGCCTGGAGTGCTAAACGGGGTTCCTACGAGCAGTACTTC.

This clone was seen a single time. V is TRBV18 and J is TRBJ2-1; D possibly corresponds to TRBD2 (5 bases). Germline V gene sequence: CDR1 KGHSH, CDR2 LQKENI. The length of the CDR3 is 15 residues. The ends were cut back, 5 bases at V and 6 bases at J, with 17 bases in the middle. In DNA, the CDR3 is TGTGCCAGCTCAACACTGCGAAGCGGCGGCAATGAGCAGTTCTTC. It encodes CASSTLRSGGNEQFF.

The chain carries TRBV27 and TRBJ1-1; the match to TRBD1 covers 8 bases. The CDR3 has 13 amino acids. J gave up 4 bases and V 5 bases, and 3 bases lay outside the gene matches. Germline assignment: CDR1 MNHEY and CDR2 SMNVEV (reference sequence). The CDR3 coding sequence is TGTGCCAGCAGTCCTGGACAGGGCACTGAAGCTTTCTTT. It encodes CASSPGQGTEAFF.